What follows are 10 T cell receptor beta chains derived from one specimen sequenced in a study of tumor and adjacent non-tumor tissue in lung cancer. The library came from three nested PCR rounds adapted from ARM-PCR protocols. A single record per CDR3 protein comes from TCRdb applying MiXCR to the multiplex PCR reads. The sample carries roughly 81,000 distinct CDR3 sequences, less than 75% recorded once. This sample's RNA came from whole unsorted tissue. Material for sequencing was lung tumor tissue. The receptors were gathered from a woman between 70 and 85 years old with non-small cell lung cancer.

In regard to this clonotype: The conserved phenylalanine or tryptophan normally closing the CDR3 is absent here, so this likely arose from a read error. The gene calls are TRBV6-2 or TRBV6-3 and TRBJ2-1, with TRBD2 identical over 9 bases. This CDR3 comprises 16 residues. The J segment lost 12 bases and the V segment lost 8 bases, leaving 20 bases of the junction unmatched. In germline, CDR1 is MNHEY, CDR2 SVGEGT. The CDR3 region is CASGPESRVAGAGQFL. The CDR3 DNA reads as TGTGCCAGCGGCCCCGAATCTCGGGTAGCGGGAGCCGGGCAGTTCCTC.

A remark on this clonotype: The junction differs from germline at one of its ends, possibly a read error. V gene TRBV6-1 combines with J gene TRBJ2-2; D is perhaps TRBD1 (6 bases). Germline-derived CDR1 and CDR2 are MNHNS and SASEGT. The CDR3 runs to 14 residues. As DNA, the CDR3 is TGTGACAGCAGTGTGGACAGTTCCGCCGGGGAGCTGTTTTTT. As protein: CDSSVDSSAGELFF.

This clonotype was detected many times. The CDR3 sequence: CASSLTRYRGYTF. The CDR3 bases are TGTGCCAGCAGCCTCACAAGATATAGGGGCTACACCTTC. The chain carries TRBV11-2 and TRBJ1-2; no definite D call. Germline V gene data show CDR1 as SGHAT and CDR2 as FQNNGV. This CDR3 comprises 13 residues. V shed 5 bases and J shed 8 bases, with 15 bases lying between them.

Comments on this clonotype: A read error may account for a junction end that differs from germline. V gene TRBV29-1 combines with J gene TRBJ1-2; no reliable D call. Per germline, CDR1 SQVTM and CDR2 ANQGSEA. The CDR3 covers 12 residues. CDR3 region: CSVHGGRSGYIF. CDR3 in DNA: TGCAGCGTTCACGGTGGGCGCTCTGGCTACATCTTC.

In regard to this clonotype: Just one base apart from a much larger clone, this may be a read error. The V and J genes are TRBV7-9 and TRBJ2-3; a possible D gene is TRBD2 (5 bases). CDR1 is SEHNR, CDR2 FQNEAQ, per germline (reference sequence). This CDR3 region has 13 residues. The CDR3 region has the DNA TGTGCCGCCATGTTGGGAGATGTGGATATGCAGTATTTT. It yields the protein CAAMLGDVDMQYF. Supplemented by reference TRBV7-9 and TRBJ2-3, the full variable domain reads DTGVSQNPRHKITKRGQNVTFRCDPISEHNRLYWYRQTLGQGPEFLTYFQNEAQLEKSRLLSDRFSAERPKGSFSTLEIQRTEQGDSAMYLCAAMLGDVDMQYFGPGTRLTVL.

This clonotype was seen once. The chain carries TRBV9 and TRBJ2-7; TRBD2 matches 7 bases. V gave up 4 bases and J gave up 7 bases; unmatched junction bases: 11. This CDR3 is built from 14 residues. Per germline, CDR1 SGDLS and CDR2 YYNGEE. The DNA for the CDR3 is TGTGCCAGCAGCACAGATGGGGGGGGAAGTGAGCAGTACTTC. Its translation: CASSTDGGGSEQYF. Together with reference TRBV9 and TRBJ2-7, the CDR3 gives the full variable domain: DSGVTQTPKHLITATGQRVTLRCSPRSGDLSVYWYQQSLDQGLQFLIQYYNGEERAKGNILERFSAQQFPDLHSELNLSSLELGDSALYFCASSTDGGGSEQYFGPGTRLTVT.

In this sample, this clonotype turned up many times. J is TRBJ1-5 and V is TRBV28, with 10 positions matching TRBD1. This CDR3 comprises 15 residues. CDR1 is MDHEN and CDR2 is SYDVKM in the germline V gene. J lost 5 bases, V lost 6 bases, and 7 bases had no gene match. CDR3 loop: CASSPGQGIHQPQHF. CDR3 DNA sequence: TGTGCCAGCAGCCCGGGACAGGGGATCCATCAGCCCCAGCATTTT.

This chain links TRBV6-5 with TRBJ1-2, with D perhaps matching TRBD1 (6 bases). Germline assignment: CDR1 MNHEY and CDR2 SVGAGI. V dropped 2 bases and J dropped 7 bases, with 17 bases sitting between them. The CDR3 is made up of 15 amino acids. DNA for the CDR3: TGTGCCAGCAGTTACCACGGGGCTGGGGGCGTTGGCTACACCTTC. As protein: CASSYHGAGGVGYTF.

Comments on this clonotype: One end of the junction varies from germline; a read error may be responsible. The CDR3 coding sequence is TGTGCCAGCAGTGGGGGTAGCGGGGGGGAGAGCTCCTACAATGAGCTGTTCTTC. This gives the protein CASSGGSGGESSYNELFF. The V call is TRBV28, the J call TRBJ2-1; 11 bases are a match to TRBD2. This CDR3 is built from 18 residues. CDR1 and CDR2 (germline): MDHEN, SYDVKM. Based on the CDR3 plus reference TRBV28 and TRBJ2-1, the full variable domain is DVKVTQSSRYLVKRTGEKVFLECVQDMDHENMFWYRQDPGLGLRLIYFSYDVKMKEKGDIPEGYSVSREKKERFSLILESASTNQTSMYLCASSGGSGGESSYNELFFGPGTRLTVL.

V and J are TRBV20-1 and TRBJ2-2, with D hard to call. This CDR3 spans 15 amino acids. CDR1 is DFQATT, CDR2 SNEGSKA, per germline (reference sequence). Deletions cut 0 bases from V and 0 bases from J, with 8 bases between. The CDR3 DNA follows: TGCAGTGCTAGAGATAACTATGCGAACACCGGGGAGCTGTTTTTT. This gives the protein CSARDNYANTGELFF.